This T cell receptor (beta chain) was identified during a study of blood T cell repertoires in COVID-19 (dated by TCRdb to between 2020 and 2021). A note on the overall study: The collaborator samples originated in the United States, Italy and Spain and spanned the acute and convalescent phases of COVID-19. The material from the prospective study consisted of cDNA or gDNA derived from T cells, B-cell-depleted T cells, or PBMCs. The dataset comprised deeply sampled blood TCRbeta repertoires from subjects exposed to, actively infected with, or recovered from COVID-19. The repertoires were made available in a free public database intended to serve as a resource for research on the immune response to SARS-CoV-2. Samples came from the ongoing ImmuneRACE study (first 160 participants) plus 1,254 subjects from 6 global collaborators. A de-identified subject ID, COVID-19 status, age in years and sex were almost always included in the sample metadata. Where available, HLA class I and class II types were taken from metadata supplied by the sample provider and were not determined by assay-based typing. The study at large found these results: Clinical and demographic metadata were provided uncurated, with the amount varying by source and participant.

V is shortened by 3 bases, J by 6 bases, and the region joining them spans 10 bases. CDR1 and CDR2 were assigned from the germline V gene as MDHEN and SYDVKM. The CDR3 goes from the cysteine to the phenylalanine over 13 residues. The DNA shown is the 39-base CDR3, in frame from base 1. Points on this clone: Its antigen remains undetermined. Per-nucleotide qualities are absent, and no much larger clonotype sits a single base away.

The immunoSEQ Assay, a bias-controlled multiplex PCR, was used to amplify TCRbeta CDR3 regions from genomic DNA. Regarding the original processing steps: The number of nucleated cells in each sample was estimated from the amplification of reference gene primers within the assay. To quantify the absolute abundance of each unique TCRbeta CDR3 rearrangement, sequence reads were collapsed and filtered. For each sample, productive Simpson clonality was calculated as the square root of Simpson's diversity index across productive rearrangements. TCRdb obtained this table from immuneACCESS and retained in-frame rearrangements with V and J assigned. These tables miss some clones; where compared with another copy, unresolved V genes account for less than half of the shortfall, and the remainder is unexplained. V and J calls and clone size follow that table, whereas D and trimming were derived from the DNA. In this sample the table shows 130,000 to 150,000 clones, approximately 88% of which occur a single time. The ten biggest clones cover about 5.1% of the sample.

The collaborating institutions used their own protocols to collect whole blood in K2EDTA tubes. For TCRbeta analysis, collaborator samples were shipped as frozen whole blood, as isolated PBMCs, or as DNA extracted from either sample type. Sequences were obtained from peripheral blood. The rearranged segments are TRBV28 and TRBJ2-3; the D gene is perhaps TRBD1, from 5 matching bases. The clonotype comes from a human donor in a cohort sampled during active COVID-19. In nucleotide form, the sequence is TGTGCCAGCAGTTTGGGGCGAATGGATACGCAGTATTTT. Its amino acids are CASSLGRMDTQYF. Where the CDR3 stops, the reference TRBV28 and TRBJ2-3 genes take over; the full variable domain is DVKVTQSSRYLVKRTGEKVFLECVQDMDHENMFWYRQDPGLGLRLIYFSYDVKMKEKGDIPEGYSVSREKKERFSLILESASTNQTSMYLCASSLGRMDTQYFGPGTRLTVL.